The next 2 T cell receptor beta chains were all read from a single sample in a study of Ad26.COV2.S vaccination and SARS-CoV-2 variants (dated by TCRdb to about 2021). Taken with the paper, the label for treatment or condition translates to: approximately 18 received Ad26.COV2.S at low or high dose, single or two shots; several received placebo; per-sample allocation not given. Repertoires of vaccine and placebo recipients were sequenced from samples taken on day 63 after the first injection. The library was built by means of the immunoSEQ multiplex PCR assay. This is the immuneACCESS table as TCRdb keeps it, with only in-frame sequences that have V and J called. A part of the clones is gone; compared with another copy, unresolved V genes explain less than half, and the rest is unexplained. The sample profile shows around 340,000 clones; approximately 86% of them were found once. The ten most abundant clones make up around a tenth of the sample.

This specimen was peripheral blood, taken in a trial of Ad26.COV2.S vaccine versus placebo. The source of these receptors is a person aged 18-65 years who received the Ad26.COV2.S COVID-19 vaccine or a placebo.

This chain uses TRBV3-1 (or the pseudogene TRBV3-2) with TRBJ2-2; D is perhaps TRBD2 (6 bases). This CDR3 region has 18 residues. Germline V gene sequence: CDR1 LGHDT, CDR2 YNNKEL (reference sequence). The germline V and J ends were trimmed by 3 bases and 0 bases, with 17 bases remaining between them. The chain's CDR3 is CASSQALRIAANTGELFF. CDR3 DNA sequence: TGTGCCAGCAGCCAGGCCCTCCGGATAGCGGCGAACACCGGGGAGCTGTTTTTT.

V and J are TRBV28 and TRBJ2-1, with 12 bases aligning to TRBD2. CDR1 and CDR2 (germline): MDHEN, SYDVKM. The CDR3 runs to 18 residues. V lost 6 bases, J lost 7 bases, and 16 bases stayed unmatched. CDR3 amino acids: CASRGSSGGVRFPNEQFF. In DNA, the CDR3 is TGTGCCAGCAGGGGATCTAGCGGGGGGGTAAGGTTTCCTAATGAGCAGTTCTTC.